Listed below are T cell receptor beta chains from one sample, sequenced in a study of blood T cell repertoires in COVID-19. Generated by immunoSEQ multiplex PCR, the TCRdb table keeps only in-frame clones and is missing some. This sample has 300,000 to 350,000 clones; approximately 90% occur once, and the top ten carry more than 2%. The sample was peripheral blood. The origin of the receptors is a man aged 18 to 30 with active or convalescent COVID-19. Each CDR3 is given with its conserved first and last residue. D genes are given only for firm matches. Clone size is given for some rows only: seen once, a few or many times, or a class if the clone is expanded.

D,size,J,V,CDR3,DNA
TRBD1,NA,TRBJ2-2,TRBV5-1,CASSPTRGTATGELFF,TGCGCCAGCAGTCCGACCCGAGGGACAGCCACCGGGGAGCTGTTTTTT
NA,NA,TRBJ1-4,TRBV14,CASSQAVATNEKLFF,TGTGCCAGCAGCCAGGCCGTTGCAACTAATGAAAAACTGTTTTTT
TRBD1,NA,TRBJ2-7,TRBV5-1,CASSFTRTGQGFDEQYF,TGCGCCAGCAGCTTTACCAGAACCGGACAGGGTTTCGACGAGCAGTACTTC
TRBD1,NA,TRBJ1-4,TRBV5-8,CASSLIGTGLPTNEKLFF,TGTGCCAGCAGCTTGATCGGGACAGGGTTACCAACTAATGAAAAACTGTTTTTT
NA,NA,TRBJ1-1,TRBV19,CASSMRRGRGDSEAFF,TGTGCCAGTAGTATGAGGCGGGGCCGAGGCGACTCTGAAGCTTTCTTT
TRBD1,NA,TRBJ1-2,TRBV24-1,CATSGQGVGYTF,TGTGCCACCAGTGGACAGGGGGTTGGCTACACCTTC
TRBD2,NA,TRBJ2-1,TRBV9,CASSVVGGAFDEQFF,TGTGCCAGCAGCGTAGTCGGGGGGGCTTTCGATGAGCAGTTCTTC
NA,NA,TRBJ1-1,TRBV19,CASSDTGISEAFF,TGTGCCAGTAGCGATACAGGGATATCTGAAGCTTTCTTT
NA,NA,TRBJ2-6,TRBV2,CASSVAQTARRAGANVLTF,TGTGCCAGCAGTGTGGCCCAGACAGCCAGGAGAGCTGGGGCCAACGTCCTGACTTTC
NA,once,TRBJ1-4,TRBV7-2,CASSLIRGATNEKLFF,TGTGCCAGCAGCTTAATAAGGGGCGCAACTAATGAAAAACTGTTTTTT
TRBD1,NA,TRBJ1-5,TRBV10-1,CASNPGQGGLNQPQHF,TGCGCCAGCAATCCGGGACAGGGGGGTCTCAATCAGCCCCAGCATTTT
TRBD1,once,TRBJ1-6,TRBV19,CASGDREAPLHF,TGTGCCAGTGGTGACAGGGAGGCACCCCTCCACTTT
TRBD1,NA,TRBJ1-1,TRBV6-5,CASRREQGASTEAFF,TGTGCCAGCAGGAGGGAACAGGGGGCAAGTACTGAAGCTTTCTTT
NA,NA,TRBJ2-1,TRBV19,CATHSPGSYNEQFF,TGTGCCACCCACTCCCCGGGCTCCTACAATGAGCAGTTCTTC
TRBD1,NA,TRBJ2-7,TRBV10-1,CASSTGDRGVSEQYF,TGCGCCAGCAGCACGGGGGACAGGGGAGTGAGCGAGCAGTACTTC
TRBD2,NA,TRBJ2-3,TRBV7-9,CASSPILAGATDTQYF,TGTGCCAGCAGCCCGATACTAGCGGGGGCCACAGATACGCAGTATTTT
NA,NA,TRBJ2-3,TRBV21-1,CASTYKRGALSTDTQYF,TGTGCCAGCACCTATAAGCGGGGGGCACTTAGCACAGATACGCAGTATTTT
TRBD1,NA,TRBJ1-2,TRBV19,CASTGTANYGYTF,TGTGCCTCAACCGGGACAGCTAACTATGGCTACACCTTC
NA,NA,TRBJ1-6,TRBV7-9,CASRGHGVRDSPLHF,TGTGCCAGCAGGGGACACGGCGTCAGGGATTCACCCCTCCACTTT
TRBD1,few,TRBJ1-4,TRBV2,CASVQGGSNEKLFF,TGTGCCAGCGTACAGGGGGGTTCTAATGAAAAACTGTTTTTT
TRBD1,NA,TRBJ1-2,TRBV4-1,CASSRRTGDGYTF,TGCGCCAGCAGCCGAAGGACAGGGGATGGCTACACCTTC
NA,NA,TRBJ1-2,TRBV27,CASSRGGLGYTF,TGTGCCAGCAGCCGCGGGGGGCTTGGCTACACCTTC
NA,NA,TRBJ1-5,TRBV10-3,CAISEPGSGNQPQHF,TGTGCCATCAGTGAACCGGGGAGTGGCAATCAGCCCCAGCATTTT
NA,NA,TRBJ2-3,TRBV27,CASFEDYLRPDTQYF,TGTGCCAGCTTCGAGGACTATCTTCGTCCAGATACGCAGTATTTT
NA,once,TRBJ1-1,TRBV6-5,CASLDTGNTEAFF,TGTGCCAGTCTGGACACAGGAAACACTGAAGCTTTCTTT
NA,NA,TRBJ1-5,TRBV5-1,CASSLGSAGSLTQHF,TGCGCCAGCAGCTTGGGTAGCGCGGGAAGTCTGACCCAGCATTTT
TRBD2,NA,TRBJ2-1,TRBV20-1,CSASSLAGGSYNEQFF,TGCAGTGCTAGTTCTCTAGCGGGAGGTTCCTACAATGAGCAGTTCTTC
NA,NA,TRBJ2-1,TRBV5-6,CASSGKTGLRDNEQFF,TGTGCCAGCAGCGGAAAAACAGGGCTCCGAGACAATGAGCAGTTCTTC
TRBD2,NA,TRBJ2-2,TRBV6-5,CASSFERGRSGELFF,TGTGCCAGCAGTTTCGAGCGGGGGAGGTCCGGGGAGCTGTTTTTT
TRBD1,once,TRBJ1-1,TRBV2,CASRGTGGLKNTEAFF,TGTGCCAGCAGGGGGACAGGCGGCTTGAAGAACACTGAAGCTTTCTTT
TRBD2,NA,TRBJ2-7,TRBV6-5,CASKPYGGDEQYF,TGTGCCAGCAAACCCTACGGGGGGGACGAGCAGTACTTC
TRBD2,NA,TRBJ2-1,TRBV5-5,CASSLPGGSEQFF,TGTGCCAGCAGCTTGCCGGGCGGGAGTGAGCAGTTCTTC
NA,NA,TRBJ2-4,TRBV28,CASSLDRLLAKNIQYF,TGTGCCAGCAGTTTAGACAGACTCCTAGCCAAAAACATTCAGTACTTC
TRBD1,NA,TRBJ1-3,TRBV7-2,CASSPDRVSGNTIYF,TGTGCCAGCAGCCCAGACAGGGTTTCTGGAAACACCATATATTTT
TRBD2,NA,TRBJ2-1,TRBV24-1,CATSEGLAGGNEQFF,TGTGCCACCAGTGAGGGACTAGCGGGGGGCAATGAGCAGTTCTTC
NA,NA,TRBJ2-7,TRBV15,CATSRGGGRVASYEQYF,TGTGCCACCAGCAGAGGGGGAGGCAGGGTGGCTTCCTACGAGCAGTACTTC
TRBD1,NA,TRBJ2-6,TRBV11-2,CASSSVGDRGSGANVLTF,TGTGCCAGCAGCTCCGTGGGGGACAGGGGATCTGGGGCCAACGTCCTGACTTTC
NA,NA,TRBJ2-2,TRBV10-2,CASIETPGTHTGELFF,TGCGCCAGCATAGAAACTCCCGGGACACACACCGGGGAGCTGTTTTTT
TRBD2,NA,TRBJ2-5,TRBV2,CASRRRLAGLLQETQYF,TGTGCCAGCAGGAGAAGACTAGCGGGGTTGCTTCAAGAGACCCAGTACTTC
NA,NA,TRBJ1-6,TRBV4-1,CASSLAWSSYNSPLHF,TGCGCCAGCAGCTTGGCATGGAGCTCCTATAATTCACCCCTCCACTTT
NA,NA,TRBJ1-3,TRBV19,CASASGAAGNTIYF,TGTGCCAGTGCCTCTGGGGCCGCTGGAAACACCATATATTTT
TRBD2,NA,TRBJ2-5,TRBV5-1,CASSLAYLAGNQGETQYF,TGCGCCAGCAGCTTGGCCTATCTAGCGGGAAACCAGGGGGAGACCCAGTACTTC
NA,NA,TRBJ1-4,TRBV5-6,CASSPAGGYDEKLFF,TGTGCCAGCAGCCCCGCCGGGGGGTACGATGAAAAACTGTTTTTT
TRBD1,NA,TRBJ1-2,TRBV14,CASSQGTGTDYGYTF,TGTGCCAGCAGCCAGGGAACCGGGACAGATTATGGCTACACCTTC
TRBD1,NA,TRBJ2-2,TRBV5-1,CASTDRETGELFF,TGCGCCAGTACAGACAGGGAAACCGGGGAGCTGTTTTTT